The source of this T cell receptor (beta chain) is a study of shared clonotypes between healthy human individuals. On the study more broadly: Three CD4 naive, three CD4 memory, two CD8 naive and one CD8 memory plate were used per donor.

Every subset's genomic DNA went evenly onto several immunoSEQ plates. Repertoires were generated with immunoSEQ multiplex PCR, while TCRdb's copy carries only in-frame clones and drops some. The data contain fewer than 800,000 clones, under 95% of them seen just once; the ten biggest clones take up approximately 22%. Per the germline V gene, CDR1 is MDHEN and CDR2 is SYDVKM. The CDR3 runs 11 residues. Trimming left V 6 bases short and J 6 bases short, with 6 bases between. Naive CD8 cells lacked CD45RO and underwent positive selection for CCR7, leaving out terminally differentiated effector memory CD45RA+ cells. Overall study results and limits: The study generally estimated greater richness for naive than memory subsets.

Remarks on this clone: Its cognate antigen is unknown.

The sample consisted of naive CD8+ T cells sorted from blood. The source is a man aged 25 to 40 in good health. The chain recombines TRBV28 with TRBJ2-1; D not resolved. CDR3 residues: CASSASNEQFF. The CDR3 region has the DNA TGTGCCAGCAGCGCTTCCAATGAGCAGTTCTTC.